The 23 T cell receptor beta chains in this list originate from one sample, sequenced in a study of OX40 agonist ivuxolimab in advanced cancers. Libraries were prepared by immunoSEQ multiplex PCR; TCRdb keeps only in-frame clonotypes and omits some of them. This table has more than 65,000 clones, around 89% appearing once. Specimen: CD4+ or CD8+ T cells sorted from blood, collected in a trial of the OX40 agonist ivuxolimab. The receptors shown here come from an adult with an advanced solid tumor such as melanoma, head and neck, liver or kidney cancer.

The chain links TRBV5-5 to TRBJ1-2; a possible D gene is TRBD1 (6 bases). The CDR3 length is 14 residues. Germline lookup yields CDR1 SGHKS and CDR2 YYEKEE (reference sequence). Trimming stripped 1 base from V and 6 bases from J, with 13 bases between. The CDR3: CASSLFGGHNGYTF. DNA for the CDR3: TGTGCCAGCAGCTTGTTCGGGGGACACAATGGCTACACCTTC. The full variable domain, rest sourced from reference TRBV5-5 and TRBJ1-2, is DAGVTQSPTHLIKTRGQQVTLRCSPISGHKSVSWYQQVLGQGPQFIFQYYEKEERGRGNFPDRFSARQFPNYSSELNVNALLLGDSALYLCASSLFGGHNGYTFGSGTRLTVV.

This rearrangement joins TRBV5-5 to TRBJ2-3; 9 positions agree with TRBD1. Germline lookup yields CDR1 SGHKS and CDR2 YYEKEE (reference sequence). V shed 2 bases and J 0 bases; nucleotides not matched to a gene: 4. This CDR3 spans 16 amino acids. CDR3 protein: CASSLGTGLSTDTQYF. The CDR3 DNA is TGTGCCAGCAGCTTAGGGACAGGGCTGAGCACAGATACGCAGTATTTT.

This CDR3 is CASSTPRTGGPFLDEQYF. The CDR3, as DNA: TGTGCCAGCAGCACCCCCCGCACCGGCGGCCCCTTTTTGGACGAGCAGTACTTC. The V and J genes are TRBV21-1 and TRBJ2-7; the table's D call of TRBD2 was not tested on the DNA. TRBV21-1 counts as a pseudogene. CDR3 length equals 18 residues.

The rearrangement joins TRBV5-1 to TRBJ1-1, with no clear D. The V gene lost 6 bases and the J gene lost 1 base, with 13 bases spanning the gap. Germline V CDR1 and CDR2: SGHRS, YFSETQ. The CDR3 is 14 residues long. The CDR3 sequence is CASTAHLANTEAFF. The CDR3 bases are TGCGCCAGCACGGCGCACCTTGCGAACACTGAAGCTTTCTTT.

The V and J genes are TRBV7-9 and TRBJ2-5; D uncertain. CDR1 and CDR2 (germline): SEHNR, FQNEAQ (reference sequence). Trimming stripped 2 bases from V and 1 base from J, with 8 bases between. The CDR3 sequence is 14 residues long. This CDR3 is CASSLRAPQETQYF. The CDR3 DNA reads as TGTGCCAGCAGCTTAAGGGCACCCCAAGAGACCCAGTACTTC.

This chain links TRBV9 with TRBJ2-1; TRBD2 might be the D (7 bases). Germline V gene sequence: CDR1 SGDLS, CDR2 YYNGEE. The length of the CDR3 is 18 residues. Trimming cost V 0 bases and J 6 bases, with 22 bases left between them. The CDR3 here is CASSVGTGTGGNLNEQFF. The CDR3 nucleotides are TGTGCCAGCAGCGTAGGTACGGGAACGGGGGGCAACCTCAATGAGCAGTTCTTC.

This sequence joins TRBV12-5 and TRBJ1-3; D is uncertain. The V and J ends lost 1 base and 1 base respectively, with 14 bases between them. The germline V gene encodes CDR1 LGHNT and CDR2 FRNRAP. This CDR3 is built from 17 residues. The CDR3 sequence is CASGLESLVHSGNTIYF. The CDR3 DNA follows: TGTGCTAGTGGTTTGGAAAGCCTAGTCCATTCTGGAAACACCATATATTTT.

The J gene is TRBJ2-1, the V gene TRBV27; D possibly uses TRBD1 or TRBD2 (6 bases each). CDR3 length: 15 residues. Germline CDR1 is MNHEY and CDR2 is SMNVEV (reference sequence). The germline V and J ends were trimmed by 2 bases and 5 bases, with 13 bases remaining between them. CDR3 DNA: TGTGCCAGCAGTTTAAACGGGGGCCAAAACAATGAGCAGTTCTTC. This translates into CASSLNGGQNNEQFF.

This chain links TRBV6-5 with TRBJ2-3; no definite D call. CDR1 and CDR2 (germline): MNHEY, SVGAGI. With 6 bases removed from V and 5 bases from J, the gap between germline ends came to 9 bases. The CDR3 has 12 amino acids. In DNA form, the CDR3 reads TGTGCCAGCAGCCGAGCAGGAGATACGCAGTATTTT. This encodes CASSRAGDTQYF.

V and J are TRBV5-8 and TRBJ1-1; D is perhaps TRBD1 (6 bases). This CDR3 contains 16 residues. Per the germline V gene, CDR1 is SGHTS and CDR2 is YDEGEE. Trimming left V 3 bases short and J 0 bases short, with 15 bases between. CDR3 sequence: CASSSISGTLNTEAFF. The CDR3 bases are TGTGCCAGCAGCTCCATTTCCGGGACACTGAACACTGAAGCTTTCTTT. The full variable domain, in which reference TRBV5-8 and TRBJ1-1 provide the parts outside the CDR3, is EAGVTQSPTHLIKTRGQQATLRCSPISGHTSVYWYQQALGLGLQFLLWYDEGEERNRGNFPPRFSGRQFPNYSSELNVNALELEDSALYLCASSSISGTLNTEAFFGQGTRLTVV.

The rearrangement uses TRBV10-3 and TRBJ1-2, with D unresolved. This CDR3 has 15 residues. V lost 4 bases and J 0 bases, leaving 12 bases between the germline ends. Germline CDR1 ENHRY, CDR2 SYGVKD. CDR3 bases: TGTGCCATCAGTGTATTAGGGCCTTCTAACTATGGCTACACCTTC. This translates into CAISVLGPSNYGYTF.

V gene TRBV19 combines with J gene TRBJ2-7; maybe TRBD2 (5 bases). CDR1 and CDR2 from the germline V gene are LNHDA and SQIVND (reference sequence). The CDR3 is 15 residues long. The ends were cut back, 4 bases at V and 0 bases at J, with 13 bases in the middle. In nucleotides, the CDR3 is TGTGCCAGTAGTAGAGGACTGTTCAGCTCCTACGAGCAGTACTTC. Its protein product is CASSRGLFSSYEQYF.

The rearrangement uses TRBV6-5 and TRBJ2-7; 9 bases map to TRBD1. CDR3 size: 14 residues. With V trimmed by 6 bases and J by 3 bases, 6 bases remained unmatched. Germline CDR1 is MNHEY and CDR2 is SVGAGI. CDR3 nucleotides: TGTGCCAGCAGCCCGGGACAGGGTGACTACGAGCAGTACTTC. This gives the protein CASSPGQGDYEQYF.

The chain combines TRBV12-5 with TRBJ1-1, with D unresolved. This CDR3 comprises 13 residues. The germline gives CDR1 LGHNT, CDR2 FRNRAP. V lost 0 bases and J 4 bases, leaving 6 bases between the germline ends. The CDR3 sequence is CASGLVPVTEAFF. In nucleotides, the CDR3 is TGTGCTAGTGGTTTGGTACCGGTCACTGAAGCTTTCTTT.

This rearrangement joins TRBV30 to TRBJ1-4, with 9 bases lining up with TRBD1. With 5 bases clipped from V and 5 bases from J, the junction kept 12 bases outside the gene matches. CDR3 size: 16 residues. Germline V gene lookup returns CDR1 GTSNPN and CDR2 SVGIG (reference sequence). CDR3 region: CAWAGDRVQRNEKLFF. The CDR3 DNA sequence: TGTGCCTGGGCGGGGGACAGGGTGCAAAGAAATGAAAAACTGTTTTTT.

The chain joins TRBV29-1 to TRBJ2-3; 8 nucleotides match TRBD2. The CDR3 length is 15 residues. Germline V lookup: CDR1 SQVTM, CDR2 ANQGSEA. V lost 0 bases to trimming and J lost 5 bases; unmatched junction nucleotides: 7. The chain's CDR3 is CSVEEGGLGGDTQYF. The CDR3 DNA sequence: TGCAGCGTTGAAGAGGGGGGACTAGGGGGAGATACGCAGTATTTT.

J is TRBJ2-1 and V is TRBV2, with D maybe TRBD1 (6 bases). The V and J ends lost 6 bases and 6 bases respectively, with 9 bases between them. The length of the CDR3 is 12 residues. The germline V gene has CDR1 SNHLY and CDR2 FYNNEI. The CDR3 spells CASSGDINEQFF. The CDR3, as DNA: TGTGCCAGCAGCGGGGACATCAATGAGCAGTTCTTC.

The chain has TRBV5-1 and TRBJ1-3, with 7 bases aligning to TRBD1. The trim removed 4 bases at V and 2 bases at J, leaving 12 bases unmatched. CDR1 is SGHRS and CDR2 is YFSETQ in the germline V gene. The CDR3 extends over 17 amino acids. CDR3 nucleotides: TGCGCCAGCAGCGGGGAAACCGGGACAGCTACTGGAAACACCATATATTTT. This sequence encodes CASSGETGTATGNTIYF.

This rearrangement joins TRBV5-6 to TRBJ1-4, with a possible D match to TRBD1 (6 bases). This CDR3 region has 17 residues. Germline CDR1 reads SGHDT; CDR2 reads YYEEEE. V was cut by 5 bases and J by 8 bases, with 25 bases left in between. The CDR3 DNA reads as TGTGCCAGCAGTACCCGACGGGGGCGAGGGGCGGACGAAAAACTGTTTTTT. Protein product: CASSTRRGRGADEKLFF.

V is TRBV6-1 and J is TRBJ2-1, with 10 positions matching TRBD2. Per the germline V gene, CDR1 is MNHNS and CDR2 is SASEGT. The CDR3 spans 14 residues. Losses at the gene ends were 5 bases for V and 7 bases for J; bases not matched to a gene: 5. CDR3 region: CASSSGGAGNEQFF. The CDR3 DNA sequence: TGTGCCAGCAGTAGCGGGGGGGCCGGAAATGAGCAGTTCTTC.

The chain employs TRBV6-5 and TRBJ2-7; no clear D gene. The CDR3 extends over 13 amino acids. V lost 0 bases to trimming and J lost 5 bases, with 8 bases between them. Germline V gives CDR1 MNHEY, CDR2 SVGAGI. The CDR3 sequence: CASSYSTWNEQYF. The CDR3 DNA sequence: TGTGCCAGCAGTTACTCGACCTGGAACGAGCAGTACTTC.

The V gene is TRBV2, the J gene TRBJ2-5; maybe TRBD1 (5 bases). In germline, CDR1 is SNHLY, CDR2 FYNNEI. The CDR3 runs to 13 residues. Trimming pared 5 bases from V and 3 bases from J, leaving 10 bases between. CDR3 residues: CASSWAREETQYF. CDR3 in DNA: TGTGCCAGCAGTTGGGCCAGGGAAGAGACCCAGTACTTC.

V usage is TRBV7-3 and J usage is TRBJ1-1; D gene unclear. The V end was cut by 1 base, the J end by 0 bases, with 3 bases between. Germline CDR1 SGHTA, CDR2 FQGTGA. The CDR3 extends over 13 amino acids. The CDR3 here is CASSLSMNTEAFF. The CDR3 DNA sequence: TGTGCCAGCAGCTTAAGTATGAACACTGAAGCTTTCTTT.